This is a list of T cell receptor beta chains from one sample in a study of T cells after yellow fever vaccination. TCRdb fed the 5' RACE reads into MiXCR, producing one record per CDR3 protein. Of around 310,000 distinct CDR3 sequences in the sample, approximately 4% are singletons; the top ten hold approximately 19%. Source: PBMCs, taken 15 days after the yellow fever booster vaccination. The receptors derive from a young man who received the YFV17D yellow fever vaccine. The CDR3 runs from the conserved cysteine through the conserved F or W. The D gene is left open where the match is weak. Not all rows give a size; the values are once, few, many and, for expanded clones, a class.

abundance | j_gene | v_gene | len | d_gene | CDR3aa | CDR3nt
many | TRBJ2-7 | TRBV7-2 | 14 | - | CASRTGYSSYEQYF | TGTGCCAGCCGAACAGGTTATAGCTCCTACGAGCAGTACTTC
few | TRBJ2-7 | TRBV6-1 | 12 | TRBD1 | CASEGQGYEQYF | TGTGCCAGCGAGGGACAGGGCTACGAGCAGTACTTC
few | TRBJ1-6 | TRBV7-2 | 16 | - | CASSLTTGEANSPLHF | TGTGCCAGCAGCTTAACCACGGGTGAGGCGAATTCACCCCTCCACTTT
- | TRBJ2-1 | TRBV20-1 | 15 | TRBD2 | CSASGTSGEYNEQFF | TGCAGTGCTAGCGGGACTAGCGGGGAATACAATGAGCAGTTCTTC
- | TRBJ2-1 | TRBV12-3/TRBV12-4 | 14 | TRBD2 | CASSLAGLATEQFF | TGTGCCAGCAGTTTAGCAGGACTAGCAACTGAGCAGTTCTTC
many | TRBJ1-1 | TRBV11-2 | 15 | - | CASTIGGAANTEAFF | TGTGCCAGCACCATAGGGGGGGCGGCGAACACTGAAGCTTTCTTT
few | TRBJ2-5 | TRBV5-4 | 16 | TRBD2 | CASSAGGTSGSKTQYF | TGTGCCAGCAGCGCCGGGGGGACTAGCGGGTCGAAGACCCAGTACTTC
many | TRBJ2-1 | TRBV24-1 | 11 | - | CATSASDEQFF | TGTGCCACCAGTGCCAGCGATGAGCAGTTCTTC
few | TRBJ1-2 | TRBV5-6 | 13 | - | CASSHDSSYGYTF | TGTGCCAGCAGCCACGACAGTTCCTATGGCTACACCTTC
- | TRBJ2-5 | TRBV12-3/TRBV12-4 | 16 | - | CASSRLRGGAQETQYF | TGTGCCAGCAGCCGCCTGAGAGGGGGAGCACAAGAGACCCAGTACTTC
- | TRBJ2-3 | TRBV27 | 12 | - | CASSLWPDTQYF | TGTGCCAGCAGTTTGTGGCCAGATACGCAGTATTTT
once | TRBJ2-1 | TRBV29-1 | 14 | - | CSVEGFRAYNEQFF | TGCAGCGTTGAAGGGTTCAGGGCCTACAATGAGCAGTTCTTC
few | TRBJ2-3 | TRBV6-5 | 15 | - | CASSRERSSTDTQYF | TGTGCCAGCAGTCGAGAGCGGTCGAGCACAGATACGCAGTATTTT
many | TRBJ2-3 | TRBV7-9 | 16 | - | CASSLLTLVYTDTQYF | TGTGCCAGCAGCTTACTGACACTCGTTTACACAGATACGCAGTATTTT
few | TRBJ2-5 | TRBV7-9 | 15 | - | CASSPRPGTGETQYF | TGTGCCAGCAGCCCGCGTCCAGGGACGGGAGAGACCCAGTACTTC
few | TRBJ1-2 | TRBV7-2 | 15 | - | CASSLEGLSGSGYTF | TGTGCCAGCAGCTTGGAGGGACTCTCAGGGAGCGGCTACACCTTC
- | TRBJ2-1 | TRBV12-3/TRBV12-4 | 14 | - | CASSHRDRGHEQFF | TGTGCCAGCAGCCACCGGGACCGCGGGCATGAGCAGTTCTTC
many | TRBJ1-5 | TRBV6-5 | 15 | TRBD1 | CASSYSRTGDQPQHF | TGTGCCAGCAGTTACTCGAGAACAGGGGATCAGCCCCAGCATTTT
few | TRBJ2-1 | TRBV12-5 | 13 | TRBD1 | CASDRGLYNEQFF | TGTGCTAGTGACAGGGGGCTATACAATGAGCAGTTCTTC
many | TRBJ1-1 | TRBV30 | 14 | - | CAWSRGAGYTEAFF | TGTGCCTGGAGTAGGGGGGCGGGGTACACTGAAGCTTTCTTT
- | TRBJ2-1 | TRBV5-1 | 16 | TRBD2 | CASRQVAGSSYNEQFF | TGCGCCAGCAGACAAGTAGCGGGGAGCTCCTACAATGAGCAGTTCTTC
few | TRBJ1-1 | TRBV7-9 | 14 | TRBD1 | CASSTGGKGTEAFF | TGTGCCAGCAGCACAGGGGGGAAGGGCACTGAAGCTTTCTTT
- | TRBJ1-5 | TRBV12-3/TRBV12-4 | 13 | - | CASSSNRNQPQHF | TGTGCCAGCAGTTCAAACAGAAATCAGCCCCAGCATTTT
many | TRBJ2-3 | TRBV27 | 15 | - | CASSILRLPTDTQYF | TGTGCCAGCAGTATCTTGAGGCTACCCACAGATACGCAGTATTTT
few | TRBJ2-3 | TRBV5-6 | 12 | - | CASSTRDHTQYF | TGTGCCAGCAGCACCAGGGACCATACGCAGTATTTT
few | TRBJ2-1 | TRBV11-3 | 12 | TRBD2 | CASSGTSREQFF | TGTGCCAGCAGCGGGACTAGCCGTGAGCAGTTCTTC